This T cell receptor (beta chain) came from a study of CD8 T cells in Susac syndrome. The V end was cut by 0 bases, the J end by 4 bases, with 13 bases between. The CDR3 has 16 residues. CDR1 is LGHNA and CDR2 is YSLEER in the germline V gene. High-throughput TCR beta sequencing covered peripheral CD8+ and CD4+ T cells. RNA, at roughly 0.45 to 1 ug, was reverse transcribed with random hexamers. Amplification of TCR beta CDR3 spanned 54 Vbeta and 13 Jbeta via immunoSEQ multiplex PCR. TCRdb reprocessed the immunoSEQ multiplex PCR reads with MiXCR, giving one entry per CDR3 protein. Found here are some 140,000 distinct CDR3 sequences, under 95% of them singletons; the top ten hold around 0.22%.

Source material: CD8+ T cells from PBMCs. V is TRBV4-3 and J is TRBJ2-1; D tentatively fits TRBD1 or TRBD2 (5 bases each). This clonotype originated in a human donor with multiple sclerosis. This chain's CDR3 is CASSQETGLGYNEQFF. The CDR3 DNA reads TGCGCCAGCAGCCAAGAAACAGGACTGGGGTACAATGAGCAGTTCTTC.